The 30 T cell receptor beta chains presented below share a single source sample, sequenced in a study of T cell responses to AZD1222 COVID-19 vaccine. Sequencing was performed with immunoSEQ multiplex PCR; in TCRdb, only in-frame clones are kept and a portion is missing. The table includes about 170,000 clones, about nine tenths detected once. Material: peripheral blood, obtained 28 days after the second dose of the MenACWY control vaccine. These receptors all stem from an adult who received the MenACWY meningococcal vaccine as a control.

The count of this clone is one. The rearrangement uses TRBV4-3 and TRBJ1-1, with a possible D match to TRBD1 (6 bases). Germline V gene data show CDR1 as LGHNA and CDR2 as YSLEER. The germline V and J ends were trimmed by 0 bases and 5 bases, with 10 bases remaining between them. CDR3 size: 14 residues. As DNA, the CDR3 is TGCGCCAGCAGCCAAGATCAGGGGTGGACTGAAGCTTTCTTT. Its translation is CASSQDQGWTEAFF.

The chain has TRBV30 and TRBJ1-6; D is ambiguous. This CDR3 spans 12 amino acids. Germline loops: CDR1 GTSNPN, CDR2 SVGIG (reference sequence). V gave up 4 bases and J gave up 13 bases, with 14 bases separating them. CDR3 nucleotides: TGTGCCTGGACTCAATTGCGGGCCCCCCTCCACTTT. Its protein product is CAWTQLRAPLHF.

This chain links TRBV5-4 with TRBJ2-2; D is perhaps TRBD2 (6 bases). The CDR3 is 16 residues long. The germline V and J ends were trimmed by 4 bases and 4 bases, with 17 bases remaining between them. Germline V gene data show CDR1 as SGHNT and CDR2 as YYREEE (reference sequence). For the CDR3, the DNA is TGTGCCAGCAGCATATACGGAGGGCCGAGCACCGGGGAGCTGTTTTTT. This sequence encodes CASSIYGGPSTGELFF.

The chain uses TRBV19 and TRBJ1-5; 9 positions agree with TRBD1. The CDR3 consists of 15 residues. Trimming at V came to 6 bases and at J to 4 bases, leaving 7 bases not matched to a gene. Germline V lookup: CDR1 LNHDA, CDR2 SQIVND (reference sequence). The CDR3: CASSLGQGINQPQHF. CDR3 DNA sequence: TGTGCCAGTAGCCTCGGACAGGGGATAAATCAGCCCCAGCATTTT.

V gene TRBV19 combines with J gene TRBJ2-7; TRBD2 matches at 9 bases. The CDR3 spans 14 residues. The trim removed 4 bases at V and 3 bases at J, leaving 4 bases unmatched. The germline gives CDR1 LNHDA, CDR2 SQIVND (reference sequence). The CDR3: CASSSGRGFYEQYF. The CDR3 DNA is TGTGCCAGTAGTAGCGGGAGGGGATTCTACGAGCAGTACTTC.

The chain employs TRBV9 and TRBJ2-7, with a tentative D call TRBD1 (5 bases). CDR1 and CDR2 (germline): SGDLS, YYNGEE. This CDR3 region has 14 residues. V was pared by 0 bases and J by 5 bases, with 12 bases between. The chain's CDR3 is CASSVGPGSNEQYF. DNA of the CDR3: TGTGCCAGCAGCGTAGGGCCAGGGTCCAACGAGCAGTACTTC.

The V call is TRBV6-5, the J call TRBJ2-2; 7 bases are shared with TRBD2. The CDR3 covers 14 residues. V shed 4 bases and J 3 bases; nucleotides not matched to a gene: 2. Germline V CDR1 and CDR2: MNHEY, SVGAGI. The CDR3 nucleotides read TGTGCCAGCAGTTTAGCGGGTGACACCGGGGAGCTGTTTTTT. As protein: CASSLAGDTGELFF.

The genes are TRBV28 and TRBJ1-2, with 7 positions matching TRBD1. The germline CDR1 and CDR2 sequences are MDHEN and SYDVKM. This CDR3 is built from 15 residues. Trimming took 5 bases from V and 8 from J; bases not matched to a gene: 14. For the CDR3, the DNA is TGTGCCAGCAGTACGCCATCCTACAGGGGCGGCGGCTACACCTTC. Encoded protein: CASSTPSYRGGGYTF.

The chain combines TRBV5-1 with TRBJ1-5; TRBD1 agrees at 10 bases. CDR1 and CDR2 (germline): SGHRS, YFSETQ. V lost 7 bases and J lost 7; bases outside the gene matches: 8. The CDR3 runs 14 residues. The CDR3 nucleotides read TGCGCCAGCGGGACCGGGACAGGGGAACAGCCCCAGCATTTT. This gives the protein CASGTGTGEQPQHF.

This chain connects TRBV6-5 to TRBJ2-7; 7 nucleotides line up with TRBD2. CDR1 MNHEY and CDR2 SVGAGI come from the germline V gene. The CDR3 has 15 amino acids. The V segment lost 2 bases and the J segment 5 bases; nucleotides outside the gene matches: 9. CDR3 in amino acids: CASSYRAGEVHEQYF. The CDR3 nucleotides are TGTGCCAGCAGTTACCGGGCGGGAGAGGTCCACGAGCAGTACTTC.

CDR3 DNA sequence: TGTGCCAGCAGTGAAAGGGGGACTAGCCCCTACAATGAGCAGTTCTTC. Its translation: CASSERGTSPYNEQFF. V is TRBV2 and J is TRBJ2-1, with TRBD2 matching 9 bases. Germline lookup yields CDR1 SNHLY and CDR2 FYNNEI. The length of the CDR3 is 16 residues. V trimming: 2 bases; J trimming: 2 bases; junction bases outside the gene matches: 4.

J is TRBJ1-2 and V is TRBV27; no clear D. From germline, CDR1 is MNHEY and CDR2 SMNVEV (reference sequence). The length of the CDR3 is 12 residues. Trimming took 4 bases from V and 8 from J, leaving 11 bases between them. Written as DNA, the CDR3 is TGTGCCAGCAGTTCGGGCCCTCAGGGCTACACCTTC. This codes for CASSSGPQGYTF.

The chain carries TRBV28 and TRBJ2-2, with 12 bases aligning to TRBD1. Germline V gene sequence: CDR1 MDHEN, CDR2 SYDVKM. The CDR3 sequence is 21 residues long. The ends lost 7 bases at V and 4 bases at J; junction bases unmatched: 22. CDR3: CASTSPFAGQGARLTTGELFF. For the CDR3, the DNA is TGTGCCAGCACCTCTCCCTTTGCGGGACAGGGGGCGCGTCTAACCACCGGGGAGCTGTTTTTT. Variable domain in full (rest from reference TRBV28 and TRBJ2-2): DVKVTQSSRYLVKRTGEKVFLECVQDMDHENMFWYRQDPGLGLRLIYFSYDVKMKEKGDIPEGYSVSREKKERFSLILESASTNQTSMYLCASTSPFAGQGARLTTGELFFGEGSRLTVL.

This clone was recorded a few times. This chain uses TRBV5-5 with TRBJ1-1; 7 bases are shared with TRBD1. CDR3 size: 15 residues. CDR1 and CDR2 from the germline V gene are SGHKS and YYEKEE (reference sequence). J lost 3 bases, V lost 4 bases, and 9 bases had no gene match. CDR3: CASSILPGQYTEAFF. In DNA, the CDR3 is TGTGCCAGCAGCATCTTACCGGGACAGTACACTGAAGCTTTCTTT.

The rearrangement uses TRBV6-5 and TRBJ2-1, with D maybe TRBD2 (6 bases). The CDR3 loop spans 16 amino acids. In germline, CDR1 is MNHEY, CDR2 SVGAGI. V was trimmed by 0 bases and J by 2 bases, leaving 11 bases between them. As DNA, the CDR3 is TGTGCCAGCAGTTACTCTCGGGGGATGGCCTACAATGAGCAGTTCTTC. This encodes CASSYSRGMAYNEQFF.

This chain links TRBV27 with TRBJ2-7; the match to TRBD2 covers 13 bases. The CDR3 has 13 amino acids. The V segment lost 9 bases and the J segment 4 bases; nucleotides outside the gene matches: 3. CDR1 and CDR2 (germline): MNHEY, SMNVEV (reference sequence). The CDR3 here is CASRTSGSYEQYF. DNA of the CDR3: TGTGCCAGTCGGACTAGCGGGAGTTACGAGCAGTACTTC.

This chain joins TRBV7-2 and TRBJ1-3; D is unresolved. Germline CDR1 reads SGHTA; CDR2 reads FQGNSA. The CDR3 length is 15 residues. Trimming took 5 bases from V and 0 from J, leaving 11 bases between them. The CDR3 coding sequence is TGTGCCAGCAGCCCCAGTTCGATCTCTGGAAACACCATATATTTT. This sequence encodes CASSPSSISGNTIYF.

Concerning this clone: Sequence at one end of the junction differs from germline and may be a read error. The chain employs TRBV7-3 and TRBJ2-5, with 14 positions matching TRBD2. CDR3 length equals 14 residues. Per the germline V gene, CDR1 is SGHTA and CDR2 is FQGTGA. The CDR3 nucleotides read TGTGCCAGCAGCCCGGGACTAGCGGGAGAGGCCCAGTACTTC. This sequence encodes CASSPGLAGEAQYF.

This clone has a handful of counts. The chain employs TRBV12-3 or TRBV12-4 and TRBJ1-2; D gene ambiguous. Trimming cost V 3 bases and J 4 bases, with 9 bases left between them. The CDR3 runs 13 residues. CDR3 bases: TGTGCCAGCAGTTTTCAGGTGACCTATGGCTACACCTTC. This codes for CASSFQVTYGYTF.

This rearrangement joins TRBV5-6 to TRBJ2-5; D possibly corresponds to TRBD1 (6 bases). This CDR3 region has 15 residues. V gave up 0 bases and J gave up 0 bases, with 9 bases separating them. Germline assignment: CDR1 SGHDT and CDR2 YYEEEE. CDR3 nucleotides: TGTGCCAGCAGCTTGGGGACAGCCTACCAAGAGACCCAGTACTTC. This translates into CASSLGTAYQETQYF.

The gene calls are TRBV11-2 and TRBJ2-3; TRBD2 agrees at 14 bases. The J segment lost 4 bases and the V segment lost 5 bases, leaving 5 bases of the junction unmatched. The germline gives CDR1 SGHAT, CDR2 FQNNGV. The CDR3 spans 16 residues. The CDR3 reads CASSAGLAGAADTQYF. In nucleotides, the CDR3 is TGTGCCAGCAGCGCGGGACTAGCGGGAGCCGCAGATACGCAGTATTTT.

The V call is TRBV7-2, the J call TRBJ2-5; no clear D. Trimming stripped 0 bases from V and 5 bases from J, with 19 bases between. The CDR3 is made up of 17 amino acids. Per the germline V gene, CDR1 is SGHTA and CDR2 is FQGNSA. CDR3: CASSLARLAARPETQYF. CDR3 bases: TGTGCCAGCAGCTTAGCGAGGCTGGCGGCCCGCCCCGAGACCCAGTACTTC.

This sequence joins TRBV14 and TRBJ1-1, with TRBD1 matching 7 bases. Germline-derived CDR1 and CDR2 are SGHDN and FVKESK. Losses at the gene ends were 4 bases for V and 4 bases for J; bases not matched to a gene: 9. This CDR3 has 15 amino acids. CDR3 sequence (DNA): TGTGCCAGCAGCCTCAACCGGGACAGAAGCACTGAAGCTTTCTTT. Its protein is CASSLNRDRSTEAFF.

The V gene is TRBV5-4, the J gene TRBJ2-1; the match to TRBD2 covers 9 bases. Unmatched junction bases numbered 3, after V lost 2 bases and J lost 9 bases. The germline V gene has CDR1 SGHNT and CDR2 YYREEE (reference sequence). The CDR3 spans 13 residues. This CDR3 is CASSFTSGSEQFF. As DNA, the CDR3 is TGTGCCAGCAGCTTTACTAGCGGGTCTGAGCAGTTCTTC. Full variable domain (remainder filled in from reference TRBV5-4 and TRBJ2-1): ETGVTQSPTHLIKTRGQQVTLRCSSQSGHNTVSWYQQALGQGPQFIFQYYREEENGRGNFPPRFSGLQFPNYSSELNVNALELDDSALYLCASSFTSGSEQFFGPGTRLTVL.

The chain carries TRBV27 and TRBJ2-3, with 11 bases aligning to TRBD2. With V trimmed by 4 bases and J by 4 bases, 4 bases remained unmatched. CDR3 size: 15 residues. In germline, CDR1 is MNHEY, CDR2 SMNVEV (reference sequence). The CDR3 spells CASSYRLAGSDTQYF. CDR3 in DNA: TGTGCCAGCAGTTATAGACTAGCGGGATCAGATACGCAGTATTTT.

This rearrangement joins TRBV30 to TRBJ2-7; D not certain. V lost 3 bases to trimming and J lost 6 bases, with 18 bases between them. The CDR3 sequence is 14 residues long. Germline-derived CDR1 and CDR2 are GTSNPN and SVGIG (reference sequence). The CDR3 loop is CAWSLGIHGVEQYF. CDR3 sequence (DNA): TGTGCCTGGAGCCTAGGAATTCATGGCGTCGAGCAGTACTTC. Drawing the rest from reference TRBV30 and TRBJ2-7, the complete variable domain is SQTIHQWPATLVQPVGSPLSLECTVEGTSNPNLYWYRQAAGRGLQLLFYSVGIGQISSEVPQNLSASRPQDRQFILSSKKLLLSDSGFYLCAWSLGIHGVEQYFGPGTRLTVT.

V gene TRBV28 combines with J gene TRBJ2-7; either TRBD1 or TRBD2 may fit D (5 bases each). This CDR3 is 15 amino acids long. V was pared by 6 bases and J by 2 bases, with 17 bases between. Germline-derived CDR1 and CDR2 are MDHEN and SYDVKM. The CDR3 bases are TGTGCCAGCAGCCCTAACCCGGGACGGACCTACGAGCAGTACTTC. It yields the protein CASSPNPGRTYEQYF.

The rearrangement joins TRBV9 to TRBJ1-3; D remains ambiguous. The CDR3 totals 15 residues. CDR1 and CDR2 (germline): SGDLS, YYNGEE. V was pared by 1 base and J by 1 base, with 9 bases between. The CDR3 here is CASSVIGESGNTIYF. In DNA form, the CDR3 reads TGTGCCAGCAGCGTAATTGGAGAATCTGGAAACACCATATATTTT.

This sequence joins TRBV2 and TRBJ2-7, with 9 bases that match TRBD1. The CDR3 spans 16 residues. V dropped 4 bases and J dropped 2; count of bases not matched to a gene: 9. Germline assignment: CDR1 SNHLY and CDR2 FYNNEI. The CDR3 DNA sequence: TGTGCCAGCAGTGGAGGGGACAGGGTACAACCCTACGAGCAGTACTTC. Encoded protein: CASSGGDRVQPYEQYF.

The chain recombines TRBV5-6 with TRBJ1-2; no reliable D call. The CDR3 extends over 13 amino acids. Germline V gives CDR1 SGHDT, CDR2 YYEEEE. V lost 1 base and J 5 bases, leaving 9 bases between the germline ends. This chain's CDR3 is CASSLSAAYGYTF. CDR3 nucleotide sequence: TGTGCCAGCAGCTTGTCTGCCGCGTATGGCTACACCTTC.